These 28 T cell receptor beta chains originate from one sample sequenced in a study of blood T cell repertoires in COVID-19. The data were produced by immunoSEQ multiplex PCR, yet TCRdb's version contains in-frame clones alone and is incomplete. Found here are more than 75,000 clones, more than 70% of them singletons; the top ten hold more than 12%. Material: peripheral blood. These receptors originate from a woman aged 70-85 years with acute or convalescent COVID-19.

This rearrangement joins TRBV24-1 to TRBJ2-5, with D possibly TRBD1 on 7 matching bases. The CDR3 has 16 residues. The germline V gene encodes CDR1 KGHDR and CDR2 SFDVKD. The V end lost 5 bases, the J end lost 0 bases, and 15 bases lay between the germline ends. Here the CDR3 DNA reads TGTGCCACCAGTGGGGGGGACAGACTGTACCAAGAGACCCAGTACTTC. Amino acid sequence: CATSGGDRLYQETQYF.

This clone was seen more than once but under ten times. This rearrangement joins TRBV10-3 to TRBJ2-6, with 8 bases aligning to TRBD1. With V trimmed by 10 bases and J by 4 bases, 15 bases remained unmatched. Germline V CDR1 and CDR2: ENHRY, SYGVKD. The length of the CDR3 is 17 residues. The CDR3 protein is CATGTLQGGVGANVLTF. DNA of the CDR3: TGTGCCACCGGAACTCTACAGGGGGGCGTGGGGGCCAACGTCCTGACTTTC.

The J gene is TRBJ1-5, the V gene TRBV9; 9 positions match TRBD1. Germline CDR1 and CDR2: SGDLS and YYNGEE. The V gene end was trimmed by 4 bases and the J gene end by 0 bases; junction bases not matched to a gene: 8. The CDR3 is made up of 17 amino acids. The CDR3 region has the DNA TGTGCCAGCAGCCTTGGGACAGGGACTAATAGCAATCAGCCCCAGCATTTT. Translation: CASSLGTGTNSNQPQHF. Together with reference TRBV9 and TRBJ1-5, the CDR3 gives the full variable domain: DSGVTQTPKHLITATGQRVTLRCSPRSGDLSVYWYQQSLDQGLQFLIQYYNGEERAKGNILERFSAQQFPDLHSELNLSSLELGDSALYFCASSLGTGTNSNQPQHFGDGTRLSIL.

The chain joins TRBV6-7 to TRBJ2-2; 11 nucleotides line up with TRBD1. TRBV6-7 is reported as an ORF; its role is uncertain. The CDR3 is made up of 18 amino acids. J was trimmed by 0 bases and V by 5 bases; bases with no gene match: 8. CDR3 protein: CASSTPGQGVTNTGELFF. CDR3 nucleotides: TGTGCCAGCAGTACTCCGGGACAGGGGGTCACGAACACCGGGGAGCTGTTTTTT.

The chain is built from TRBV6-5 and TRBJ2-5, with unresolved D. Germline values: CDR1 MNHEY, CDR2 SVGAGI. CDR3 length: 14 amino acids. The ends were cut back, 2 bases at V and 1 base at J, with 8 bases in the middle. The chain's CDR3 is CASSYGQVQETQYF. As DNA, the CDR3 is TGTGCCAGCAGTTACGGGCAGGTCCAAGAGACCCAGTACTTC.

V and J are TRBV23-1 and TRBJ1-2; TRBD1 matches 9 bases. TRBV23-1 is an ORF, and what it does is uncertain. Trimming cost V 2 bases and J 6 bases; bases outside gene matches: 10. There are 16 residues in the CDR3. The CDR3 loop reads CASSQPGQGGRNGYTF. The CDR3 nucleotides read TGCGCCAGCAGTCAACCGGGACAGGGTGGGAGGAATGGCTACACCTTC.

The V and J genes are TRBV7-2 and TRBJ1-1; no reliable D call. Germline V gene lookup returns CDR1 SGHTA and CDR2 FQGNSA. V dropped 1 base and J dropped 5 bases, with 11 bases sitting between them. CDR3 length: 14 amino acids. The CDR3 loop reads CASSLDVSRTEAFF. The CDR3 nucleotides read TGTGCCAGCAGCTTAGATGTTTCGAGGACTGAAGCTTTCTTT.

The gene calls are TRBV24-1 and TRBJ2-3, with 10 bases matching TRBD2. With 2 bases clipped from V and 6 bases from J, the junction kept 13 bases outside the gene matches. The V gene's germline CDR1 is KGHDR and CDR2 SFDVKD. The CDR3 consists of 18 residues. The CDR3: CATSDSLVAGGPWDTQYF. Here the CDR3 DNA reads TGTGCCACCAGTGATTCCTTGGTAGCGGGGGGCCCCTGGGATACGCAGTATTTT.

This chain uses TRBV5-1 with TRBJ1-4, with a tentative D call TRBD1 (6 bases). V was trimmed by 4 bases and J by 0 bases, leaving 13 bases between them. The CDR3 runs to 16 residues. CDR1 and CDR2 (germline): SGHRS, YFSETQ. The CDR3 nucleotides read TGCGCCAGCAGCCTCGGACAGAACCCAACTAATGAAAAACTGTTTTTT. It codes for CASSLGQNPTNEKLFF.

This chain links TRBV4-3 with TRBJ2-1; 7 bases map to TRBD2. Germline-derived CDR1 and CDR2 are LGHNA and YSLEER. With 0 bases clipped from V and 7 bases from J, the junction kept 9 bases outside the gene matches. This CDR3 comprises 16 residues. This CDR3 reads CASSQDDGLSGNEQFF. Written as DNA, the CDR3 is TGCGCCAGCAGCCAAGATGACGGGCTTAGCGGGAATGAGCAGTTCTTC.

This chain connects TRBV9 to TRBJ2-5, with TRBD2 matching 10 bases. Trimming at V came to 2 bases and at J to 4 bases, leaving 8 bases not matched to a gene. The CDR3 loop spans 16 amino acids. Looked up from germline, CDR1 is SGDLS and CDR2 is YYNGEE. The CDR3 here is CASSVSPGLARETQYF. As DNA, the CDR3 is TGTGCCAGCAGCGTCTCCCCGGGACTAGCGCGAGAGACCCAGTACTTC.

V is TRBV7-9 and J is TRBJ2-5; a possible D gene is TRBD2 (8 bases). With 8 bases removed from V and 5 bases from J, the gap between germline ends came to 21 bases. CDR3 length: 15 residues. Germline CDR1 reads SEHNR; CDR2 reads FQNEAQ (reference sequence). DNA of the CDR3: TGTGCCAGCTTCGAGGGGGCGGGGGGCCTGGAGACCCAGTACTTC. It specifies CASFEGAGGLETQYF.

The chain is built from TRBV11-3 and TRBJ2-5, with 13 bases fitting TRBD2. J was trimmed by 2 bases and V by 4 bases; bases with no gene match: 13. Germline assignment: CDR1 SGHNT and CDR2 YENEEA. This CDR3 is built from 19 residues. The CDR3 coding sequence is TGTGCCAGCAGCTCCTGGCCGGGACTAGCGGGGAACTTACAAGAGACCCAGTACTTC. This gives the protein CASSSWPGLAGNLQETQYF.

CDR3 DNA: TGTGCCAGCAGTTGGACAGGGGGCGAGACCCAGTACTTC. Translating it yields CASSWTGGETQYF. This chain joins TRBV12-3 or TRBV12-4 and TRBJ2-5, with TRBD1 identical over 11 bases. The CDR3 extends over 13 amino acids. The V segment lost 4 bases and the J segment 5 bases; nucleotides outside the gene matches: 0.

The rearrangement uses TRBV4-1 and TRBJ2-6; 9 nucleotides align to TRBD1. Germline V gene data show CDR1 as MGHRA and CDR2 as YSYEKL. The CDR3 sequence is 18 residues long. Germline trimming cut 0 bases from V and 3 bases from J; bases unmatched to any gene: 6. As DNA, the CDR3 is TGCGCCAGCAGCCAAGAGGCCACAGGGGGCAATGGGGCCAACGTCCTGACTTTC. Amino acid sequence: CASSQEATGGNGANVLTF.

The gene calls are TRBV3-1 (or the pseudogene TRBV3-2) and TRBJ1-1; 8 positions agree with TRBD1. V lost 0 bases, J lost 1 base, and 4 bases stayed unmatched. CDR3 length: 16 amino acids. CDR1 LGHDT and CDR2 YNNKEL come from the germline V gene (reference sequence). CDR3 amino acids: CASSQESRGPNTEAFF. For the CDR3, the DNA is TGTGCCAGCAGCCAAGAGAGCAGGGGGCCGAACACTGAAGCTTTCTTT.

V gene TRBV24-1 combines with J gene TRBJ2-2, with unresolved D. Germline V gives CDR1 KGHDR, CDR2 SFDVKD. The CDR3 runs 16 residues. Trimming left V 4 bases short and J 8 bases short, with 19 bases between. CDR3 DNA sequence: TGTGCCACCAGTGACCCCTCAGAAACGATCAAGGGGGAGCTGTTTTTT. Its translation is CATSDPSETIKGELFF.

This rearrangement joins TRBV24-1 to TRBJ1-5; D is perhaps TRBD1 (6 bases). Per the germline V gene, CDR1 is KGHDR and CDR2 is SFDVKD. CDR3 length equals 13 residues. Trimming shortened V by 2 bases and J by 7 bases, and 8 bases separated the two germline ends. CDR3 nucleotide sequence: TGTGCCACCAGTGATTCCGACAGGCAGCCCCAGCATTTT. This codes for CATSDSDRQPQHF.

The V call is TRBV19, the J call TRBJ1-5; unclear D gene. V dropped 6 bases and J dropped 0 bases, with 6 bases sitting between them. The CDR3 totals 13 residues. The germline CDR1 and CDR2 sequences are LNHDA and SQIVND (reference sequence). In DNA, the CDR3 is TGTGCCAGTAGCCTTTCTAGCAATCAGCCCCAGCATTTT. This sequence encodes CASSLSSNQPQHF.

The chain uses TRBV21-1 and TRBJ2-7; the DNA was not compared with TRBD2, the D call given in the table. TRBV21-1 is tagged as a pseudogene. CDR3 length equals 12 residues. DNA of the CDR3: TGTGCCCTAACTACTAGCGGTTACGAGCAGTACGTC. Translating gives CALTTSGYEQYV.

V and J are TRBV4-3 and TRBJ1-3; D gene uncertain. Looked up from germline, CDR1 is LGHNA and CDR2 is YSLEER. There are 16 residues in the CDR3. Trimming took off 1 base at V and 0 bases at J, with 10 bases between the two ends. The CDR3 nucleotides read TGCGCCAGCAGCCAAGCGGGAACCGGCTCTGGAAACACCATATATTTT. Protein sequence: CASSQAGTGSGNTIYF.

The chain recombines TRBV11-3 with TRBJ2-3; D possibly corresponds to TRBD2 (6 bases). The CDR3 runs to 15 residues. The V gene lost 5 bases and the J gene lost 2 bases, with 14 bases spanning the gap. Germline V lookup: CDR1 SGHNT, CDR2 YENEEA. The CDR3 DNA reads TGTGCCAGCAGCCTTAGGGCGGGAAACACAGATACGCAGTATTTT. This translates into CASSLRAGNTDTQYF.

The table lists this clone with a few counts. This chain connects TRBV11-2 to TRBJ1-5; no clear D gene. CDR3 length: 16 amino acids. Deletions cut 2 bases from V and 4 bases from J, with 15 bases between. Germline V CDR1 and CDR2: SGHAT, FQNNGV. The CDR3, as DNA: TGTGCCAGCAGCTTACTCTTTAGCAGAGATAATCAGCCCCAGCATTTT. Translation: CASSLLFSRDNQPQHF.

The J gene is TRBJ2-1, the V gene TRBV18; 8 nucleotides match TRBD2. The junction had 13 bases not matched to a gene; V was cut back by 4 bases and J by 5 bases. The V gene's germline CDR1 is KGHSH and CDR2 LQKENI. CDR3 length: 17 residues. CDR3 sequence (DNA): TGTGCCAGCTCACGCCGGGGGGGAGACCTCAGGGACAATGAGCAGTTCTTC. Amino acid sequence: CASSRRGGDLRDNEQFF.

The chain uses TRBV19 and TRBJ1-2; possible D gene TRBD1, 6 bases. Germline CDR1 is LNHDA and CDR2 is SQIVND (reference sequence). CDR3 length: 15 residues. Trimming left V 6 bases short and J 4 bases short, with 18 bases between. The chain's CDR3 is CASRGSETGVYGYTF. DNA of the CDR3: TGTGCCAGTAGGGGATCAGAGACAGGCGTCTATGGCTACACCTTC. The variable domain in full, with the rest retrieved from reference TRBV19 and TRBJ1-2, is DGGITQSPKYLFRKEGQNVTLSCEQNLNHDAMYWYRQDPGQGLRLIYYSQIVNDFQKGDIAEGYSVSREKKESFPLTVTSAQKNPTAFYLCASRGSETGVYGYTFGSGTRLTVV.

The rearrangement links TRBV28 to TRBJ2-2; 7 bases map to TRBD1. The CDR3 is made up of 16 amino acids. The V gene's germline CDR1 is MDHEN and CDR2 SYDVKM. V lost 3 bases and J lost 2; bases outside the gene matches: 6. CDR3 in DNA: TGTGCCAGCAGTTTGTACAGGGGTAGCAACACCGGGGAGCTGTTTTTT. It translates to CASSLYRGSNTGELFF.

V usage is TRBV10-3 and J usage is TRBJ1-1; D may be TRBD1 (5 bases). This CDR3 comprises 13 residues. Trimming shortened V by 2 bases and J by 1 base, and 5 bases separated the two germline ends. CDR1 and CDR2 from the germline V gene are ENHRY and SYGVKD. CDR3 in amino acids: CAISETGNTEAFF. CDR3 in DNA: TGTGCCATCAGTGAGACAGGGAACACTGAAGCTTTCTTT.

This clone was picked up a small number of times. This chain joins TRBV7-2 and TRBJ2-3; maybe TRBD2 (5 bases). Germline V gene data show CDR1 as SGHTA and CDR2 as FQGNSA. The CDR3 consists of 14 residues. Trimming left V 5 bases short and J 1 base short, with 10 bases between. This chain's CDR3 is CASSTTRGTDTQYF. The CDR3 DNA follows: TGTGCCAGCAGCACTACTAGGGGCACAGATACGCAGTATTTT. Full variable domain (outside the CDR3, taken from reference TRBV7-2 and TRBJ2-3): GAGVSQSPSNKVTEKGKDVELRCDPISGHTALYWYRQSLGQGLEFLIYFQGNSAPDKSGLPSDRFSAERTGGSVSTLTIQRTQQEDSAVYLCASSTTRGTDTQYFGPGTRLTVL.